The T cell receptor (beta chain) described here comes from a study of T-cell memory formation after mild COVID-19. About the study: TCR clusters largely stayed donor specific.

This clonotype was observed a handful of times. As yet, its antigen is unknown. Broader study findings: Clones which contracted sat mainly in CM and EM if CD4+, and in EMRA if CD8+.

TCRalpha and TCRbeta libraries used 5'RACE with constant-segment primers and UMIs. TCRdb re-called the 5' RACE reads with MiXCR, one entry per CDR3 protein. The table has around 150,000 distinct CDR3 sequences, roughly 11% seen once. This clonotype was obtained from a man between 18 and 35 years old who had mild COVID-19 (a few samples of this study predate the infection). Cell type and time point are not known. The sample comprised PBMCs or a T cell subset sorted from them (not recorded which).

Here the CDR3 reads CASSVQGDSDTQYF. DNA for the CDR3: TGTGCCAGCAGCGTCCAGGGCGACTCAGATACGCAGTATTTT. This chain connects TRBV7-9 to TRBJ2-3, with D possibly matching TRBD1 (5 bases). V lost 5 bases, J lost 4 bases, and 13 bases lay in between. The CDR3 is 14 residues long. CDR1 and CDR2 (germline): SEHNR, FQNEAQ (reference sequence).